The 9 T cell receptor beta chains given below trace back to one sample, sequenced in a study of cytomegalovirus exposure and HLA in healthy donors (dated by TCRdb to about 2017). Library prep was done by the immunoSEQ multiplex PCR assay. A mixture of 60 forward primers for TCR Vbeta segments and 13 reverse primers for TCR Jbeta segments was used in the multiplex PCR. In TCRdb, the immuneACCESS table is reduced to in-frame sequences with V and J assigned. These tables do not hold every clone; where another copy was compared, an unresolved V gene accounts for under half, and the others remain unexplained. This sample's table lists approximately 140,000 clones. 1.5% to 1.7% of the sample comes from the top ten. The sample comprised PBMCs. The receptors shown here come from a woman aged 40 to 50 in good health and CMV-seronegative.

Points on this clone: A read error may produce the germline difference seen at one junction end. CDR3 coding DNA: TGCGCTAGCAGCCAACGACAGAACAATGAGCAGTTCTTC. This encodes CASSQRQNNEQFF. The rearrangement uses TRBV4-3 and TRBJ2-1; perhaps TRBD1 as D (5 bases). Looked up from germline, CDR1 is LGHNA and CDR2 is YSLEER. The CDR3 is 13 residues long.

This chain connects TRBV5-1 to TRBJ1-1; 7 bases fit TRBD1. Germline V gene lookup returns CDR1 SGHRS and CDR2 YFSETQ. The CDR3 extends over 14 amino acids. The trim removed 1 base at V and 1 base at J, leaving 1 base unmatched. CDR3 in amino acids: CASSLQGGNTEAFF. The CDR3, as DNA: TGCGCCAGCAGCTTGCAGGGGGGGAACACTGAAGCTTTCTTT. Using reference TRBV5-1 and TRBJ1-1 for the parts outside the CDR3, the full variable domain is KAGVTQTPRYLIKTRGQQVTLSCSPISGHRSVSWYQQTPGQGLQFLFEYFSETQRNKGNFPGRFSGRQFSNSRSEMNVSTLELGDSALYLCASSLQGGNTEAFFGQGTRLTVV.

V is TRBV5-1 and J is TRBJ1-1, with D unclear. The CDR3 is 12 amino acids. Germline CDR1 SGHRS, CDR2 YFSETQ. Trimming removed 2 bases at V and 2 bases at J, with 4 bases between. The CDR3 reads CASSFSNTEAFF. The DNA for the CDR3 is TGCGCCAGCAGCTTTAGCAACACTGAAGCTTTCTTT. The variable domain in full, with the rest retrieved from reference TRBV5-1 and TRBJ1-1, is KAGVTQTPRYLIKTRGQQVTLSCSPISGHRSVSWYQQTPGQGLQFLFEYFSETQRNKGNFPGRFSGRQFSNSRSEMNVSTLELGDSALYLCASSFSNTEAFFGQGTRLTVV.

The V gene is TRBV28, the J gene TRBJ1-2; D may be TRBD1 (5 bases). The V gene lost 6 bases and the J gene lost 4 bases, with 15 bases spanning the gap. Germline CDR1 reads MDHEN; CDR2 reads SYDVKM. This CDR3 has 14 amino acids. The CDR3 DNA reads as TGTGCCAGCAGCGGGGGGGGGAATCTCTATGGCTACACCTTC. Translating gives CASSGGGNLYGYTF.

This sequence joins TRBV7-3 and TRBJ1-4, with 8 positions matching TRBD1. This CDR3 has 15 amino acids. CDR1 is SGHTA and CDR2 is FQGTGA in the germline V gene. Germline trimming cut 5 bases from V and 8 bases from J; bases unmatched to any gene: 10. The CDR3 DNA sequence: TGTGCCAGCAGCCCAGGGACAGGAATTCGGGAAAAACTGTTTTTT. The encoded protein is CASSPGTGIREKLFF.

V usage is TRBV6-6 and J usage is TRBJ2-1, with 8 bases identical to TRBD2. CDR1 is MNHNY, CDR2 SVGAGI, per germline (reference sequence). This CDR3 is 14 amino acids long. V shed 8 bases, J shed 5 bases, and the junction held 8 bases outside the gene matches. Written as DNA, the CDR3 is TGTGCCAGCGGAACGGGGGGGATAAACAATGAGCAGTTCTTC. It yields the protein CASGTGGINNEQFF.

The chain employs TRBV6-1 and TRBJ2-7; the match to TRBD1 covers 7 bases. Trimming removed 6 bases from V and 6 bases from J; junction bases left unmatched: 14. This CDR3 comprises 15 residues. CDR1 and CDR2 (germline): MNHNS, SASEGT. In nucleotides, the CDR3 is TGTGCCAGCAGGGCTCGGGACAGAGATTCCGCCGAGCAGTACGTC. It is translated as CASRARDRDSAEQYV.

The chain employs TRBV5-4 and TRBJ2-3, with 15 positions matching TRBD2. This CDR3 region has 16 residues. Germline V gives CDR1 SGHNT, CDR2 YYREEE (reference sequence). Trimming at V came to 5 bases and at J to 5 bases, leaving 6 bases not matched to a gene. Written as DNA, the CDR3 is TGTGCCAGCAGTCGGACTAGCGGGGGGGCTGGAGATACGCAGTATTTT. It is translated as CASSRTSGGAGDTQYF.

The CDR3 DNA sequence: TGTGCCAGCTCACCACGAACAGAAGCTAACTATGGCTACACCTTC. This gives the protein CASSPRTEANYGYTF. The V and J genes are TRBV18 and TRBJ1-2; D not resolved. V lost 1 base to trimming and J lost 0 bases, with 9 bases between them. CDR3 length equals 15 residues. The germline V gene has CDR1 KGHSH and CDR2 LQKENI. Using reference TRBV18 and TRBJ1-2 for the parts outside the CDR3, the full variable domain is NAGVMQNPRHLVRRRGQEARLRCSPMKGHSHVYWYRQLPEEGLKFMVYLQKENIIDESGMPKERFSAEFPKEGPSILRIQQVVRGDSAAYFCASSPRTEANYGYTFGSGTRLTVV.